These 32 T cell receptor beta chains originate from one sample sequenced in a study of T cells in Graves' hyperthyroidism and ophthalmopathy. RNA transcripts yielded amplified TCR beta CDR3 regions. The HTBI set primed first-round TCR CDR3 RT-PCR. MiXCR was run by TCRdb on the multiplex PCR reads, yielding one entry per CDR3 protein. This sample carries roughly 380,000 distinct CDR3 sequences, approximately 15% of them seen once, and the ten largest clones take about 11%. Sequencing was done on a sample of blood. These receptors were taken from a woman aged 55-69 years with Graves' hyperthyroidism.

This clonotype has just a few counts. This rearrangement joins TRBV6-4 to TRBJ1-2; D is unclear. V was trimmed by 6 bases and J by 4 bases, leaving 9 bases between them. The germline CDR1 and CDR2 sequences are MRHNA and SNTAGT. This CDR3 is built from 12 residues. The CDR3 DNA reads TGTGCCAGCAGAGGAGCCTCCTATGGCTACACCTTC. Encoded protein: CASRGASYGYTF.

Many counts were recorded for this clonotype. This chain connects TRBV28 to TRBJ2-7; 10 bases fit TRBD2. V was clipped by 2 bases and J by 3 bases; unmatched bases: 19. The CDR3 length is 20 residues. CDR1 and CDR2 (germline): MDHEN, SYDVKM. The CDR3 sequence: CASSLPPGGAGGPELYEQYF. The DNA of the CDR3 is TGTGCCAGCAGTTTACCCCCGGGAGGAGCGGGAGGGCCCGAGCTCTACGAGCAGTACTTC.

The table lists this clonotype with many counts. The chain uses TRBV30 and TRBJ1-4; TRBD1 might be the D (6 bases). V was clipped by 6 bases and J by 7 bases, with 15 bases between them. Looked up from germline, CDR1 is GTSNPN and CDR2 is SVGIG (reference sequence). The CDR3 runs 13 residues. The chain's CDR3 is CACNTGNTEKLFF. CDR3 nucleotides: TGTGCCTGTAATACAGGGAACACTGAAAAACTGTTTTTT.

This clonotype was detected a few times. The chain employs TRBV5-4 and TRBJ2-1; D possibly corresponds to TRBD2 (5 bases). The CDR3 contains 14 residues. V gave up 0 bases and J gave up 7 bases, with 11 bases separating them. CDR1 is SGHNT, CDR2 YYREEE, per germline (reference sequence). The chain's CDR3 is CASSLGRGWNEQFF. In DNA, the CDR3 is TGTGCCAGCAGCTTGGGACGGGGTTGGAATGAGCAGTTCTTC.

The gene calls are TRBV7-8 and TRBJ1-1; 10 nucleotides agree with TRBD1. The CDR3 totals 15 residues. CDR1 and CDR2 from the germline V gene are SGHVS and FQNEAQ. Trimming removed 4 bases from V and 4 bases from J; junction bases left unmatched: 6. The CDR3 sequence is CASSSRQGALTEAFF. In DNA, the CDR3 is TGTGCCAGCAGCTCTCGACAGGGGGCACTCACTGAAGCTTTCTTT.

This clonotype appeared many times. V is TRBV6-1 and J is TRBJ2-3; tentatively, D is TRBD2 (5 bases). This CDR3 is built from 14 residues. CDR1 MNHNS and CDR2 SASEGT come from the germline V gene. Deletions cut 6 bases from V and 5 bases from J, with 15 bases between. This chain's CDR3 is CASSPLSAGDTQYF. Here the CDR3 DNA reads TGTGCCAGCAGCCCCCTAAGTGCGGGAGATACGCAGTATTTT.

This clonotype came up many times. The genes are TRBV29-1 and TRBJ1-2, with a tentative D call TRBD1 (6 bases). Trimming removed 6 bases from V and 4 bases from J, with 18 bases in between. In germline, CDR1 is SQVTM, CDR2 ANQGSEA. This CDR3 spans 14 amino acids. Written as DNA, the CDR3 is TGCAGCGTAGGGACAATGGGATCTACCTATGGCTACACCTTC. This sequence encodes CSVGTMGSTYGYTF.

The chain combines TRBV5-6 with TRBJ1-6; possible D gene TRBD1, 6 bases. The CDR3 contains 15 residues. Germline V gene data show CDR1 as SGHDT and CDR2 as YYEEEE. The V end lost 4 bases, the J end lost 4 bases, and 12 bases lay between the germline ends. In DNA, the CDR3 is TGTGCCAGCAGCACCTGGACAGAATATAATTCACCCCTCCACTTT. Translating it yields CASSTWTEYNSPLHF.

In the case of this clonotype: A single base separates this from a much larger clone, so it may be a read error. The chain recombines TRBV10-3 with TRBJ2-2; D is unresolved. The germline V gene encodes CDR1 ENHRY and CDR2 SYGVKD. With 5 bases removed from V and 6 bases from J, the gap between germline ends came to 13 bases. The CDR3 runs 14 residues. CDR3 loop: CAISRIDPAGELFF. As DNA, the CDR3 is TGTGCCATCAGTAGAATCGACCCTGCCGGGGAGCTGTTTTTT.

This clonotype was seen more than once but under ten times. The chain joins TRBV5-1 to TRBJ2-5, with a weak D call TRBD1 (6 bases). CDR3 length equals 14 residues. The V end was cut by 3 bases, the J end by 2 bases, with 11 bases between. Looked up from germline, CDR1 is SGHRS and CDR2 is YFSETQ. CDR3 sequence: CASSSPQGQETQYF. CDR3 coding DNA: TGCGCCAGCAGCTCCCCACAGGGTCAAGAGACCCAGTACTTC.

This clonotype came up many times. The rearrangement links TRBV5-6 to TRBJ1-4, with 9 positions matching TRBD1. The CDR3 spans 16 residues. The V gene's germline CDR1 is SGHDT and CDR2 YYEEEE. V lost 4 bases, J lost 4 bases, and 8 bases stayed unmatched. Here the CDR3 DNA reads TGTGCCAGCAGCCCCACGGACAGGGGTGATAATGAAAAACTGTTTTTT. Encoded protein: CASSPTDRGDNEKLFF.

This clonotype has only one observation. Germline is not matched at one junction end, which may reflect a read error. The chain joins TRBV7-2 to TRBJ1-1; D gene ambiguous. Germline-derived CDR1 and CDR2 are SGHTA and FQGNSA. This CDR3 comprises 14 residues. The CDR3 protein is CAGSPSPANTEAFF. The CDR3 DNA is TGTGCCGGCAGCCCTTCTCCCGCGAACACTGAAGCTTTCTTT.

The table lists this clonotype with a few counts. CDR3 DNA: TGCAGTGCTAGAGACAACTCTGGGGCCAACGTCCTGACTTTC. Its protein is CSARDNSGANVLTF. V is TRBV20-1 and J is TRBJ2-6; D is uncertain. V gave up 0 bases and J gave up 0 bases, with 3 bases separating them. Germline V gene data show CDR1 as DFQATT and CDR2 as SNEGSKA (reference sequence). The CDR3 spans 14 residues.

Many counts were recorded for this clonotype. The chain joins TRBV28 to TRBJ2-5; no clear D gene. Germline lookup yields CDR1 MDHEN and CDR2 SYDVKM. Trimming shortened V by 3 bases and J by 0 bases, and 11 bases separated the two germline ends. The CDR3 contains 15 residues. CDR3 residues: CASSFTTWYQETQYF. The CDR3 nucleotides read TGTGCCAGCAGTTTCACGACATGGTACCAAGAGACCCAGTACTTC.

The V and J genes are TRBV11-2 and TRBJ2-7; TRBD1 matches 11 bases. J was trimmed by 0 bases and V by 4 bases; bases with no gene match: 5. The germline V gene encodes CDR1 SGHAT and CDR2 FQNNGV. CDR3 length: 16 residues. The CDR3 region is CASSSRTGGFSYEQYF. In DNA, the CDR3 is TGTGCCAGCAGCTCCCGGACAGGGGGCTTCTCCTACGAGCAGTACTTC. Full variable domain (outside the CDR3, taken from reference TRBV11-2 and TRBJ2-7): EAGVAQSPRYKIIEKRQSVAFWCNPISGHATLYWYQQILGQGPKLLIQFQNNGVVDDSQLPKDRFSAERLKGVDSTLKIQPAKLEDSAVYLCASSSRTGGFSYEQYFGPGTRLTVT.

This clonotype was seen repeatedly, ten times or more. J is TRBJ1-5 and V is TRBV19; no reliable D call. Trimming took off 0 bases at V and 0 bases at J, with 12 bases between the two ends. CDR1 and CDR2 from the germline V gene are LNHDA and SQIVND (reference sequence). The length of the CDR3 is 17 residues. The CDR3 region has the DNA TGTGCCAGTAGTATAGAATTGGCAGCCGTTAGCAATCAGCCCCAGCATTTT. Protein: CASSIELAAVSNQPQHF.

This clonotype was recorded at least ten times. This chain connects TRBV28 to TRBJ1-2; D gene unclear. CDR3 length: 13 residues. The germline V gene has CDR1 MDHEN and CDR2 SYDVKM. Between the trimmed V and J ends, which lost 4 bases and 6 bases, there was a span of 12 bases. CDR3 in DNA: TGTGCCAGCAGTTCGCCCGGGCAGGATGGCTACACCTTC. It specifies CASSSPGQDGYTF.

This clonotype was counted ten times or more. The chain employs TRBV18 and TRBJ1-2, with 9 bases fitting TRBD1. The CDR3 runs to 16 residues. Germline assignment: CDR1 KGHSH and CDR2 LQKENI. V was clipped by 3 bases and J by 5 bases; unmatched bases: 10. The CDR3 protein is CASSPSQDRGGYGYTF. The CDR3 DNA reads TGTGCCAGCTCACCGTCCCAGGACAGGGGAGGGTATGGCTACACCTTC.

Concerning this clonotype: A much larger clone is a single base away; this may be a read error. J is TRBJ2-7 and V is TRBV11-1; D unresolved. The V end lost 4 bases, the J end lost 7 bases, and 17 bases lay between the germline ends. The CDR3 covers 14 residues. Germline V gene sequence: CDR1 SGHAT, CDR2 FQDESV (reference sequence). The CDR3 region is CASSSYLLAREQYF. The CDR3 coding sequence is TGTGCCAGCAGCTCATATTTGCTCGCGCGAGAGCAGTACTTC.

Details on this clonotype: With a much larger clone just one base away, this may be a read error. This chain links TRBV30 with TRBJ2-1; unclear D gene. CDR3 length: 14 amino acids. Germline CDR1 GTSNPN, CDR2 SVGIG (reference sequence). The CDR3: CARSMETAYNEQFF. CDR3 DNA: TGTGCCCGGAGTATGGAGACTGCCTACAATGAGCAGTTCTTC.

The gene calls are TRBV5-4 and TRBJ2-1; 10 nucleotides match TRBD2. Germline assignment: CDR1 SGHNT and CDR2 YYREEE (reference sequence). This CDR3 spans 14 amino acids. The V segment lost 6 bases and the J segment 4 bases; nucleotides outside the gene matches: 4. This CDR3 is CASTRTSGYNEQFF. CDR3 coding DNA: TGTGCCAGCACACGGACTAGCGGTTACAATGAGCAGTTCTTC.

The rearrangement joins TRBV3-1 to TRBJ2-3; 11 nucleotides agree with TRBD1. Germline V gene lookup returns CDR1 LGHDT and CDR2 YNNKEL (reference sequence). The CDR3 consists of 16 residues. V shed 1 base, J shed 4 bases, and the junction held 4 bases outside the gene matches. The DNA of the CDR3 is TGTGCCAGCAGCCAAGTCGGGACAGGGGGACCAGATACGCAGTATTTT. Translation gives CASSQVGTGGPDTQYF.

This clonotype was recorded many times. V usage is TRBV12-3 or TRBV12-4 and J usage is TRBJ2-7; D not resolved. Trimming left V 3 bases short and J 7 bases short, with 16 bases between. CDR3 length: 14 residues. The CDR3 here is CASSFSLSSQEQYF. The DNA of the CDR3 is TGTGCCAGCAGTTTTTCTCTTAGCTCCCAAGAGCAGTACTTC.

This clonotype was counted only a few times. The chain carries TRBV4-1 and TRBJ1-2; tentative D call: TRBD1 (6 bases). V was pared by 0 bases and J by 0 bases, with 17 bases between. The CDR3 runs to 18 residues. Germline CDR1 MGHRA, CDR2 YSYEKL. CDR3 region: CASSQEVRGRASNYGYTF. CDR3 in DNA: TGCGCCAGCAGCCAAGAGGTCAGGGGCCGGGCCTCTAACTATGGCTACACCTTC.

This clonotype was seen ten or more times. The chain combines TRBV12-3 or TRBV12-4 with TRBJ1-5, with D unresolved. This CDR3 comprises 13 residues. V lost 7 bases to trimming and J lost 4 bases, with 11 bases between them. The CDR3 bases are TGTGCCAGCAACCCCGGGATAAATCAGCCCCAGCATTTT. This gives the protein CASNPGINQPQHF.

This rearrangement joins TRBV24-1 to TRBJ2-2, with D uncertain. The CDR3 is made up of 15 amino acids. Germline-derived CDR1 and CDR2 are KGHDR and SFDVKD. The V and J ends lost 3 bases and 2 bases respectively, with 9 bases between them. The CDR3 reads CATSDRWGNTGELFF. CDR3 in DNA: TGTGCCACCAGTGATCGTTGGGGTAACACCGGGGAGCTGTTTTTT.

This clonotype was counted ten times or more. The V call is TRBV3-1, the J call TRBJ2-7; D call uncertain. V was cut by 0 bases and J by 0 bases, with 3 bases left in between. Germline V gives CDR1 LGHDT, CDR2 YNNKEL (reference sequence). This CDR3 contains 13 residues. The CDR3 region is CASSQDRSYEQYF. CDR3 coding DNA: TGTGCCAGCAGCCAAGATCGCTCCTACGAGCAGTACTTC.

This clonotype was observed a handful of times. This chain links TRBV20-1 with TRBJ2-5; 10 positions match TRBD1. CDR1 DFQATT and CDR2 SNEGSKA come from the germline V gene (reference sequence). V lost 3 bases, J lost 5 bases, and 9 bases stayed unmatched. The CDR3 is made up of 15 amino acids. CDR3 bases: TGCAGTGCTAGCCCAGCGGGACAGGGGATGGAGACCCAGTACTTC. Translated, it gives CSASPAGQGMETQYF.

This clonotype was recorded at least ten times. The chain recombines TRBV5-1 with TRBJ2-1; no reliable D call. Germline V gives CDR1 SGHRS, CDR2 YFSETQ. This CDR3 spans 16 amino acids. The ends were cut back, 0 bases at V and 2 bases at J, with 12 bases in the middle. Here the CDR3 DNA reads TGCGCCAGCAGCTTGGCCGCAAACATCCCCTACAATGAGCAGTTCTTC. Amino acids: CASSLAANIPYNEQFF.

The table lists this clonotype with many counts. The chain couples TRBV20-1 to TRBJ2-1; TRBD2 matches 8 bases. V gave up 1 base and J gave up 3 bases; unmatched junction bases: 14. CDR1 DFQATT and CDR2 SNEGSKA come from the germline V gene (reference sequence). This CDR3 comprises 18 residues. Written as DNA, the CDR3 is TGCAGTGCTAGAGGGGGCGGGGGAGCGGGAGTTAGCTACAATGAGCAGTTCTTC. It translates to CSARGGGGAGVSYNEQFF.

This clonotype was seen a handful of times. The chain carries TRBV28 and TRBJ2-3; weak D call: TRBD2 (6 bases). The CDR3 is made up of 20 amino acids. Trimming removed 3 bases from V and 2 bases from J, with 27 bases in between. The germline gives CDR1 MDHEN, CDR2 SYDVKM. The CDR3 sequence: CASSFPPPRESGSSTDTQYF. CDR3 nucleotide sequence: TGTGCCAGCAGTTTTCCCCCCCCAAGGGAGAGCGGGTCATCCACAGATACGCAGTATTTT.

The chain is built from TRBV7-8 and TRBJ2-6; either TRBD1 or TRBD2 may fit D (6 bases each). Looked up from germline, CDR1 is SGHVS and CDR2 is FQNEAQ. CDR3 size: 17 residues. Between the trimmed V and J ends, which lost 0 bases and 5 bases, there was a span of 14 bases. CDR3: CASSLAPWGARANVLTF. CDR3 in DNA: TGTGCCAGCAGCTTAGCCCCCTGGGGGGCAAGGGCCAACGTCCTGACTTTC. The variable domain in full, with the rest retrieved from reference TRBV7-8 and TRBJ2-6, is GAGVSQSPRYKVAKRGQDVALRCDPISGHVSLFWYQQALGQGPEFLTYFQNEAQLDKSGLPSDRFFAERPEGSVSTLKIQRTQQEDSAVYLCASSLAPWGARANVLTFGAGSRLTVL.